This TCR beta chain was sequenced in a study of beta chain features in type 1 diabetes. The study's findings and limits: VDJ junctions from type 1 diabetes patients carried fewer insertions and larger deletions. There was a moderate but significant shortening of TCRB CDR3s in all four CD4+ subsets of Type 1 diabetes patients.

The CDR3 has 14 amino acids. V was pared by 3 bases and J by 2 bases, with 2 bases of the junction left unmatched. Per germline, CDR1 KGHSH and CDR2 LQKENI. Expressed TCRB transcripts were sequenced because the isolated RNA had all been reverse transcribed beforehand. The assay was immunoSEQ multiplex PCR, and TCRdb's table has in-frame clones only and misses some. The top ten clones hold about 0.018% of a sample with over 200,000 clones, roughly 11% of them seen once. This clone was counted between two and nine times. The antigen remains undetermined. Additional DNA sequences in this sample encode the identical CDR3.

The material sequenced was naive CD4+ T cells from blood. The chain employs TRBV18 and TRBJ2-7, with 9 bases lining up with TRBD1. The TCR was taken from a man aged 25 to 45 with type 1 diabetes. The CDR3, as DNA: TGTGCCAGCTCACCGGGACAGGGTCCCTACGAGCAGTACTTC. Its translation is CASSPGQGPYEQYF.